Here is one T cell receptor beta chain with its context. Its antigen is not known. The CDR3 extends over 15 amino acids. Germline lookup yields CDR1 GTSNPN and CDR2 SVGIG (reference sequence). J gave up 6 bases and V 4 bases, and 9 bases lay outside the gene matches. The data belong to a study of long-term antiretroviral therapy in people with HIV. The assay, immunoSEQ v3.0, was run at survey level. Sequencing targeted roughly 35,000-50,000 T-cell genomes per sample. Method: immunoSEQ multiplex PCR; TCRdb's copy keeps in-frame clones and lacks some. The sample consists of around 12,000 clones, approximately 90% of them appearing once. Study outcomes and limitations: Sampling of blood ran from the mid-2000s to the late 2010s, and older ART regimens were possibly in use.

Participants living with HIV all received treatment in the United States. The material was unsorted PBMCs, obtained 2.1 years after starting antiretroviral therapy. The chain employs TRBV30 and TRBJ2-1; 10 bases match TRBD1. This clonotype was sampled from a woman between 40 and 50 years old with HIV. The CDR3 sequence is CAWTFRDRGFNEQFF. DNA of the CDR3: TGTGCCTGGACTTTCCGGGACAGGGGATTCAATGAGCAGTTCTTC.